This T cell receptor beta chain was obtained from a study of blood T cell repertoires in COVID-19. For the study at large: PBMCs, B-cell-depleted T cells, or T cells provided the cDNA or gDNA that made up the material.

Trimming pared 3 bases from V and 3 bases from J, leaving 8 bases between. This CDR3 contains 13 residues. The germline CDR1 and CDR2 sequences are KGHSH and LQKENI. Some clones are missing from TCRdb's copy, which holds only in-frame ones; the method was immunoSEQ multiplex PCR. The sample records some 200,000 clones, about 79% being singletons. Recruitment covered about two dozen US areas and drew participants whose ages spanned roughly 18 to 100 years. The source is a woman between 35 and 50 years old with acute COVID-19. The material sequenced was PBMCs or T cells enriched from blood (not recorded which). The V and J genes are TRBV18 and TRBJ1-1; D remains unclear. For the CDR3, the DNA is TGTGCCAGCTCACCGGGGAGGGACACTGAAGCTTTCTTT. Residues: CASSPGRDTEAFF.